Listed below are T cell receptor beta chains from one sample, sequenced in a study of blood T cell repertoires in COVID-19. Repertoires were generated with immunoSEQ multiplex PCR, while TCRdb's copy carries only in-frame clones and drops some. The repertoire consists of fewer than 300,000 clones, with about 90% occurring once and the leading ten covering over 9.5%. Sequencing was performed on peripheral blood. Source of these receptors: a woman in her 30s with COVID-19, enrolled during active disease. The CDR3 runs from the conserved cysteine through the conserved F or W. A D gene is named only where the DNA matches it firmly. Size is stated for part of the rows, as once, few or many counts, or as a class when the clone is expanded.

clone_size j_call d_call v_call cdr3_aa cdr3_nt
NA TRBJ2-5 NA TRBV5-1 CASSASSSETQYF TGCGCCAGCAGCGCCTCCAGTTCGGAGACCCAGTACTTC
NA TRBJ1-4 TRBD1 TRBV5-1 CASSSTPTGATNEKLFF TGCGCCAGCAGCTCAACACCGACAGGGGCAACTAATGAAAAACTGTTTTTT
NA TRBJ1-2 NA TRBV19 CASSADLGIPGYTF TGTGCCAGTAGTGCAGACCTCGGGATCCCTGGCTACACCTTC
NA TRBJ2-5 NA TRBV29-1 CSVGRQIQETQYF TGCAGCGTTGGTCGACAGATCCAAGAGACCCAGTACTTC
NA TRBJ2-7 NA TRBV11-2 CASSVKFLGILDQNYEQYF TGTGCCAGCAGCGTAAAATTTCTAGGAATCCTCGACCAAAACTACGAGCAGTACTTC
NA TRBJ2-7 TRBD2 TRBV7-2 CASSSLGGGAREQYF TGTGCCAGCAGCTCCCTTGGCGGGGGGGCGCGGGAGCAGTACTTC
NA TRBJ2-3 NA TRBV4-1 CASSPGSTRADTQYF TGCGCCAGCAGCCCGGGTTCCACCCGGGCAGATACGCAGTATTTT
few TRBJ2-2 NA TRBV11-2 CASSLDSGAGELFF TGTGCCAGCAGCTTAGATTCCGGGGCCGGGGAGCTGTTTTTT
NA TRBJ2-1 NA TRBV5-4 CASSFGTAAYNEQFF TGTGCCAGCAGCTTCGGAACGGCGGCCTACAATGAGCAGTTCTTC
NA TRBJ2-3 TRBD1 TRBV18 CASSPRDSSTDTQYF TGTGCCAGCTCACCCCGGGACAGTAGCACAGATACGCAGTATTTT
NA TRBJ2-1 NA TRBV21-1 CASSISLTDYNEQFF TGTGCCAGCAGCATAAGCCTGACAGACTACAATGAGCAGTTCTTC
NA TRBJ2-1 TRBD2 TRBV29-1 CSVGSGGDNEQFF TGCAGCGTTGGCAGCGGGGGAGACAATGAGCAGTTCTTC